Below, 20 T cell receptor beta chains from the same sample are listed, as sequenced in a study of PD-1 blockade in mismatch repair-deficient tumors. The data were produced by immunoSEQ multiplex PCR, yet TCRdb's version contains in-frame clones alone and is incomplete. This sample has about 3,500 clones, with about four fifths found just once. Time point described: archival surgical resection tumor tissue. Sequencing was performed on primary tumor tissue, taken from a patient treated with pembrolizumab. The receptor set was obtained from an adult with mismatch repair-deficient cancer.

The chain carries TRBV13 and TRBJ1-4, with D unresolved. The CDR3 is 13 residues long. The germline CDR1 and CDR2 sequences are PRHDT and FYEKMQ (reference sequence). Trimming took off 1 base at V and 7 bases at J, with 7 bases between the two ends. CDR3 DNA sequence: TGTGCCAGCAGCTTAGAACGCAGTGAAAAACTGTTTTTT. Protein sequence: CASSLERSEKLFF.

The J gene is TRBJ2-7, the V gene TRBV27; TRBD1 matches at 8 bases. V was pared by 6 bases and J by 0 bases, with 10 bases of the junction left unmatched. The germline V gene has CDR1 MNHEY and CDR2 SMNVEV (reference sequence). The CDR3 spans 16 residues. Here the CDR3 reads CASSPGTGRSSYEQYF. The CDR3 nucleotides are TGTGCCAGCAGCCCGGGGACAGGTCGGTCCTCCTACGAGCAGTACTTC.

V usage is TRBV5-6 and J usage is TRBJ2-3, with D possibly being TRBD2 (5 bases). Trimming cost V 3 bases and J 5 bases, with 13 bases left between them. Germline assignment: CDR1 SGHDT and CDR2 YYEEEE. This CDR3 spans 14 amino acids. CDR3 nucleotides: TGTGCCAGCAGCTCAAGGACTGGCGGAGATACGCAGTATTTT. Amino acid sequence: CASSSRTGGDTQYF.

CDR3 nucleotides: TGTGCCAGCAGCAAAATCCGGGACTACGAGCAGTACTTC. Its protein product is CASSKIRDYEQYF. The chain uses TRBV7-9 and TRBJ2-7, with D perhaps matching TRBD2 (5 bases). With 5 bases removed from V and 3 bases from J, the gap between germline ends came to 11 bases. The CDR3 totals 13 residues. Germline CDR1 is SEHNR and CDR2 is FQNEAQ (reference sequence). The full variable domain, with the rest looked up from reference TRBV7-9 and TRBJ2-7, is DTGVSQNPRHKITKRGQNVTFRCDPISEHNRLYWYRQTLGQGPEFLTYFQNEAQLEKSRLLSDRFSAERPKGSFSTLEIQRTEQGDSAMYLCASSKIRDYEQYFGPGTRLTVT.

This sequence joins TRBV19 and TRBJ2-7; TRBD1 matches at 7 bases. This CDR3 is built from 12 residues. V was clipped by 5 bases and J by 6 bases; unmatched bases: 4. CDR1 LNHDA and CDR2 SQIVND come from the germline V gene (reference sequence). CDR3 DNA sequence: TGTGCCAGTAGTTCCCACAGGGGCGAGCAGTACTTC. Amino acids: CASSSHRGEQYF.

The chain has TRBV19 and TRBJ2-2; D remains ambiguous. The CDR3 loop spans 14 amino acids. Trimming cost V 4 bases and J 0 bases, with 6 bases left between them. Germline lookup yields CDR1 LNHDA and CDR2 SQIVND (reference sequence). The CDR3 loop reads CASSSQANTGELFF. DNA for the CDR3: TGTGCCAGTAGTAGTCAGGCGAACACCGGGGAGCTGTTTTTT.

CDR3: CASRQGSNEKLFF. The CDR3 DNA follows: TGCGCCAGCAGACAGGGCTCTAATGAAAAACTGTTTTTT. The chain uses TRBV5-1 and TRBJ1-4; D possibly corresponds to TRBD1 (6 bases). This CDR3 comprises 13 residues. Trimming took 5 bases from V and 3 from J, leaving 8 bases between them. The germline V gene encodes CDR1 SGHRS and CDR2 YFSETQ. Complete variable domain (other parts from reference TRBV5-1 and TRBJ1-4): KAGVTQTPRYLIKTRGQQVTLSCSPISGHRSVSWYQQTPGQGLQFLFEYFSETQRNKGNFPGRFSGRQFSNSRSEMNVSTLELGDSALYLCASRQGSNEKLFFGSGTQLSVL.

The chain recombines TRBV6-6 with TRBJ1-2; possibly TRBD1 for D (5 bases). Trimming took 5 bases from V and 8 from J, leaving 9 bases between them. Germline CDR1 reads MNHNY; CDR2 reads SVGAGI (reference sequence). The length of the CDR3 is 11 residues. The CDR3 is CASSTGGGYTF. The CDR3 DNA is TGTGCCAGCAGTACAGGTGGCGGCTACACCTTC.

The chain couples TRBV5-1 to TRBJ1-1; D is unclear. Between the trimmed V and J ends, which lost 1 base and 1 base, there was a span of 5 bases. Germline V gives CDR1 SGHRS, CDR2 YFSETQ. This CDR3 comprises 13 residues. CDR3: CASSLLANTEAFF. The CDR3 DNA is TGCGCCAGCAGCTTGCTAGCGAACACTGAAGCTTTCTTT. Filled out from reference TRBV5-1 and TRBJ1-1, the complete variable domain reads KAGVTQTPRYLIKTRGQQVTLSCSPISGHRSVSWYQQTPGQGLQFLFEYFSETQRNKGNFPGRFSGRQFSNSRSEMNVSTLELGDSALYLCASSLLANTEAFFGQGTRLTVV.

The rearrangement links TRBV29-1 to TRBJ2-1, with 11 bases fitting TRBD2. Germline CDR1 SQVTM, CDR2 ANQGSEA. The junction had 20 bases not matched to a gene; V was cut back by 7 bases and J by 6 bases. The CDR3 length is 18 residues. This chain's CDR3 is CSAPDVLAGEQNVNEQFF. The CDR3, as DNA: TGCAGCGCCCCCGACGTACTAGCGGGAGAGCAAAACGTCAATGAGCAGTTCTTC.

This rearrangement joins TRBV10-3 to TRBJ1-4; the D gene is possibly TRBD1 (5 bases). The V gene lost 5 bases and the J gene lost 6 bases, with 13 bases spanning the gap. The CDR3 is made up of 14 amino acids. CDR1 ENHRY and CDR2 SYGVKD come from the germline V gene. The CDR3 protein is CAISPQGGDEKLFF. CDR3 sequence (DNA): TGTGCCATCAGTCCCCAGGGAGGGGATGAAAAACTGTTTTTT.

J is TRBJ2-1 and V is TRBV5-4; TRBD2 matches at 7 bases. The CDR3 is 15 residues long. The trim removed 4 bases at V and 3 bases at J, leaving 7 bases unmatched. The germline gives CDR1 SGHNT, CDR2 YYREEE (reference sequence). The CDR3 sequence is CASSHRTSYYNEQFF. CDR3 bases: TGTGCCAGCAGCCACCGGACTAGTTACTACAATGAGCAGTTCTTC.

In DNA, the CDR3 is TGTGCCAGCAGCGTATCGGGGGGGTCGAACACTGAAGCTTTCTTT. Protein sequence: CASSVSGGSNTEAFF. The V gene is TRBV9, the J gene TRBJ1-1; D possibly corresponds to TRBD1 (5 bases). V was clipped by 1 base and J by 1 base, with 11 bases between them. CDR1 and CDR2 (germline): SGDLS, YYNGEE. This CDR3 comprises 15 residues. Full variable domain (rest looked up from reference TRBV9 and TRBJ1-1): DSGVTQTPKHLITATGQRVTLRCSPRSGDLSVYWYQQSLDQGLQFLIQYYNGEERAKGNILERFSAQQFPDLHSELNLSSLELGDSALYFCASSVSGGSNTEAFFGQGTRLTVV.

The chain recombines TRBV20-1 with TRBJ2-3, with D unclear. CDR1 is DFQATT, CDR2 SNEGSKA, per germline (reference sequence). The CDR3 sequence is 11 residues long. The V end lost 6 bases, the J end lost 6 bases, and 10 bases lay between the germline ends. The CDR3, as DNA: TGCAGTGCCCCCGGAGATGATACGCAGTATTTT. Amino acid sequence: CSAPGDDTQYF.

The rearrangement joins TRBV9 to TRBJ2-7; 7 bases align to TRBD1. Germline assignment: CDR1 SGDLS and CDR2 YYNGEE. CDR3 length equals 15 residues. With 1 base clipped from V and 1 base from J, the junction kept 5 bases outside the gene matches. The CDR3 region is CASSVFSGQSYEQYF. The CDR3 DNA is TGTGCCAGCAGCGTATTTTCGGGACAGTCCTACGAGCAGTACTTC.

V and J are TRBV5-6 and TRBJ1-1, with D maybe TRBD1 (5 bases). The CDR3 has 15 amino acids. The germline gives CDR1 SGHDT, CDR2 YYEEEE. The ends were cut back, 0 bases at V and 2 bases at J, with 11 bases in the middle. The DNA for the CDR3 is TGTGCCAGCAGCTTGGTGTCCAGGGCAAACACTGAAGCTTTCTTT. The encoded protein is CASSLVSRANTEAFF.

The chain is built from TRBV6-1 and TRBJ1-6; 9 bases are a match to TRBD1. This CDR3 has 15 residues. Germline lookup yields CDR1 MNHNS and CDR2 SASEGT. V shed 6 bases, J shed 8 bases, and the junction held 8 bases outside the gene matches. As DNA, the CDR3 is TGTGCCAGCAGCTACGGACAGGGGTTGGATTCACCCCTCCACTTT. Translated, it gives CASSYGQGLDSPLHF.

The V call is TRBV6-5, the J call TRBJ1-2; a possible D gene is TRBD1 (5 bases). V lost 5 bases and J lost 8, with 9 bases in between. Germline CDR1 reads MNHEY; CDR2 reads SVGAGI. CDR3 length: 11 amino acids. CDR3 nucleotides: TGTGCCAGCAGTACAGGTGGCGGCTACACCTTC. Encoded protein: CASSTGGGYTF.

The CDR3 sequence is CASSLSGTGGLEQFF. CDR3 coding DNA: TGTGCCAGCAGTTTATCCGGGACAGGGGGCCTTGAGCAGTTCTTC. V gene TRBV28 combines with J gene TRBJ2-1; TRBD1 matches 12 bases. Germline V gives CDR1 MDHEN, CDR2 SYDVKM. The CDR3 spans 15 residues. J lost 9 bases, V lost 1 base, and 4 bases had no gene match.

The chain recombines TRBV9 with TRBJ2-3, with D hard to call. The germline V gene encodes CDR1 SGDLS and CDR2 YYNGEE. There are 13 residues in the CDR3. With 1 base removed from V and 7 bases from J, the gap between germline ends came to 10 bases. The CDR3 reads CASSVFAENTQYF. The CDR3 DNA follows: TGTGCCAGCAGCGTATTTGCGGAGAATACGCAGTATTTT.